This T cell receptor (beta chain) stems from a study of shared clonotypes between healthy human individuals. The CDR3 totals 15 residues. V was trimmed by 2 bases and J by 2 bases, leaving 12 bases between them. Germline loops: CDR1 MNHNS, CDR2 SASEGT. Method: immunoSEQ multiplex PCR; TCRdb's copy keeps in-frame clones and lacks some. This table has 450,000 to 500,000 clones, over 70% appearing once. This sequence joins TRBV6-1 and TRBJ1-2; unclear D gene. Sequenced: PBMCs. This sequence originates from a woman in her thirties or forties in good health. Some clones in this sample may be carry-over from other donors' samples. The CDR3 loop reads CASSESWRENYGYTF. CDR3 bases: TGTGCCAGCAGTGAAAGTTGGAGGGAGAACTATGGCTACACCTTC.